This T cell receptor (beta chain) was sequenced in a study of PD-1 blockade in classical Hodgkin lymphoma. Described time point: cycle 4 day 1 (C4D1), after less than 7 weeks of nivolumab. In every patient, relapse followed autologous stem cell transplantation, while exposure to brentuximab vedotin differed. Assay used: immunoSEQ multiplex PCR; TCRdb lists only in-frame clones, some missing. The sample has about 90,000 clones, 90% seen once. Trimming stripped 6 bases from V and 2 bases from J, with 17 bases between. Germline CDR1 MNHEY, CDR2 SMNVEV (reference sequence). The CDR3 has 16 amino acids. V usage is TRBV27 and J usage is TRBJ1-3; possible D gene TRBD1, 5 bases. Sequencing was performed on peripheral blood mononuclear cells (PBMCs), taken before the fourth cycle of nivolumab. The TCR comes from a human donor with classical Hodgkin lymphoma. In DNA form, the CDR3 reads TGTGCCAGCAGAAGTCTAAGGAAGGGGACTGGAAACACCATATATTTT. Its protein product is CASRSLRKGTGNTIYF.